Below, one T cell receptor beta chain is given with its context. Its binding antigen is unknown. No much larger clone is present one base from it, and per-base qualities are unavailable. The cohort consisted of some 670 healthy bone marrow donors. Cohort members were all nominally healthy when sampled, although unrecorded immune exposures were likely present. The donor was CMV seronegative and belonged to the group of 380 or so seronegative cohort members. Every donor gave a peripheral blood sample, and the peripheral blood mononuclear cells from that sample were used for TCR beta sequencing. The Qiagen DNeasy Blood Extraction Kit was used to extract genomic DNA from the blood cell samples. The data originate from a study of cytomegalovirus exposure and HLA in healthy donors (dated by TCRdb to 2016 to 2017). For the study in its entirety: An earlier analysis of some 620 of the donors reported approximately 260 Gb of sequence data and 100 million to 120 million unique TCR beta sequences obtained from approximately 180 million T cells. High-throughput TCR immunosequencing, statistical association of individual TCRs with disease status, and machine learning were combined to predict cytomegalovirus infection status. A later genetic analysis used genome-wide SNP genotypes for about three fifths of the 666 donors, treating that subset as a discovery cohort. Of the roughly 400 genotyped donors, about 80% fell in the genetic ancestry cluster associated with self-reported Caucasian donors. The study aimed to test whether signatures of past pathogen exposure could be identified by cataloging public T cell receptors. Rather than drawing on any new phenotypic data, the later analysis identified candidate immune exposures from TCR beta sequences and the way those sequences occurred across donors. A later analysis re-examined previously published TCR beta repertoires from 500 to 700 donors and added high-resolution HLA genotyping to investigate patterns of TCR occurrence. The number of typed donors differed by locus: about 620-640 for A, B, C, DRB1 and DQB1; 522 for DQA1; approximately 600 for DPA1; and 400 to 480 for DPB1. Donor age, sex, ethnicity and CMV serostatus were compiled together with the repertoire data. Four or five DR-DQ haplotypes were handled as single units for association and clustering because linkage in the cohort was strong. Roughly 320 gigabases of sequencing data and around 85 million unique TCR sequences made up an early release that covered under 750 HLA-typed donors. An earlier analysis of fewer than 700 of the donors applied high-throughput TCR beta sequencing to assess whether each TCR beta V gene segment acted as functional or pseudogenic. The study used immunosequencing to profile the T cell repertoires of more than 650 subjects and linked those repertoires to cytomegalovirus serostatus. All discovery cohort repertoires had been generated on a single sequencing platform. HLA typing included class I and class II loci at four-digit resolution. Across about 380 genotyped donors of the cohort, an average of roughly 200,000 unique TCR beta nucleotide sequences per donor were sequenced, and 15% to 20% of those sequences were non-productive. Along with the roughly 670-subject first cohort, a separate validation cohort of 120 different subjects was used.

Libraries were constructed by the immunoSEQ multiplex PCR assay. For the multiplex PCR, a mixture combining 60 forward primers for TCR Vbeta segments and 13 reverse primers for TCR Jbeta segments was used. Amplification of the CDR3 region of rearranged TCR beta genes was performed with a multiplex PCR assay on genomic DNA. The Illumina HiSeq System was used to sequence the amplified TCR beta libraries as 87-base-pair reads. Concerning the study's data processing: A later analysis tallied around 87 million unique TCR beta chains across the 666 repertoires, and about 10 million of those chains were shared by two or more donors. Raw reads were error-corrected and collapsed into unique sequences by a nearest-neighbor algorithm in which closely related sequences were merged to remove PCR and sequencing errors. V, D and J gene segments were assigned by aligning CDR3 sequences to IMGT reference sequences. Each retained sequence needed at least a six-nucleotide match to both a V gene segment and a J gene segment. A rearrangement counted as productive if the CDR3 had no stop codons and remained in frame with V and J, and every other rearrangement counted as non-productive. CDR3 was defined by IMGT convention, running from the second conserved V-encoded cysteine to the conserved J-encoded phenylalanine. In an earlier analysis of around 640 of the donors, sequences lacking an unambiguous match to a single V gene segment were excluded. In an earlier analysis of approximately 500 of the donors, a V segment was called functional when productive rearrangements were above 56.7%, and segregating when the standard deviation between donors exceeded 5%. A statistical classification framework was built to diagnose cytomegalovirus status from the catalog of TCR beta chain sequences. V and J gene assignment, in a later analysis, came from comparing TCR nucleotide sequences with IMGT/GENE-DB human TR gene sequences. In a later analysis, CDR3 sequences and most-parsimonious VDJ recombination scenarios were assigned using the TCRdist pipeline. A later analysis defined each TCR beta chain by its CDR3 amino acid sequence plus V-gene family, and excluded reads lacking a unique V-gene family. As a way to deal with suspected cross-contamination and a sequencing artifact, a later analysis dropped approximately 590 nucleotide sequences that were highly shared and had low generation probability. A later analysis calculated a clonal expansion index for each public chain from normalized within-repertoire ranks of inferred template counts. Generation probabilities in a later analysis came from a VDJ recombination model fitted to out-of-frame rearrangements, and those results were checked against IGoR. Hypergeometric tests were used in a later analysis to score TCR-TCR, TCR-HLA and TCR-CMV co-occurrence, with a repertoire-size bias correction applied to the TCR pairs. To estimate false discovery rates, a later analysis permuted the HLA or CMV assignments 20 times. In a later analysis, co-occurring TCRs were grouped with DBSCAN, and TCRdist sequence similarity was added when clustering was performed within HLA-allele-positive subsets. Co-occurrence clustering excluded repertoires with fewer than 30,000 or more than 120,000 public chains, plus five with anomalous nucleotide sharing. The clones in this table, taken by TCRdb from immuneACCESS, are in-frame only. Not every clone is retained; where verified, under half of the shortfall comes from an unresolved V gene, and the cause of the rest is unknown. That table supplies the V and J calls and clone size; D and trimming were determined from the DNA. The sample data list over 100,000 clones, and roughly 80% of these were observed just once. The ten largest clones add up to 1.5% to 1.9% of the sample.

The CDR3 goes from the cysteine to the phenylalanine over 13 residues. The read is trimmed to its CDR3 DNA, 39 bases read in frame from base 1. The germline V gene sets CDR1 to MDHEN and CDR2 to SYDVKM. Trimming takes 3 bases off V and 6 bases off J; junction bases not matched to a gene: 2. Overall study outcomes, separate from this receptor: In a later analysis, TCR association rates were found to vary across HLA loci, with the most associated TCRs seen for DRB1 alleles and the fewest for HLA-C alleles. For the cohort, immune exposure information was limited to CMV serostatus. When HLA alleles, especially DR and DQ, strongly co-occurred, TCR associations were difficult to assign to individual alleles. Three of the identified cytomegalovirus-associated TCR beta chains were confirmed in vitro to be specific for cytomegalovirus antigens. This cohort had only TCR beta chains sequenced, and the lack of alpha or paired-chain data limited which features could be detected. Because HLA typing was unavailable for some donors at each locus, only the typed subset was used in association tests. Linkage disequilibrium might explain the correlated functional status among segregating V segments, but an unknown experimental factor could not be excluded. In a later analysis, several top co-occurrence clusters were reported to appear linked to parvovirus B19, influenza, CMV and Epstein-Barr virus. In a later analysis, HLA-associated TCR beta chains were found to be more clonally expanded and to have lower generation probabilities than equally common non-associated chains. In both the original and validation cohorts, the classifier was reported to diagnose cytomegalovirus status with high specificity and sensitivity. It was suggested by the authors that the approach could potentially be generalized to other disease states and immunological phenotypes. Some IMGT-functional V segments, including TRBV6-2 and TRBV6-3, could not be distinguished by the 87-base-pair reads and were therefore excluded. A later genetic analysis associated a missense DCLRE1C variant with V-gene and J-gene trimming of TCR beta chains, and an independent cohort replicated the association. A total of 150 to 200 TCR beta chains were listed by the study as associated with cytomegalovirus. A cluster of highly shared sequence variants was judged likely to represent a technical artifact of the sequencing pipeline. A later genetic analysis reported fewer N-insertions in productive TCRs among donors in an Asian-associated ancestry cluster than the roughly 690-donor mean. Most TCR sequences were seen in very few donors, while some public TCRs were found in many individuals. About 17 rarely observed V segments, including chromosome 9 orphons, were excluded from the earlier analysis of 550 to 700 of the donors because counts were too low. In an earlier analysis of some 550 of the donors, most TCR beta V segments were observed in productive rearrangements about 87% or about 30% of the time, broadly matching IMGT annotations. A later analysis found that most CMV-associated TCR beta chains appeared HLA-restricted, with HLA associations seemingly driven largely by CMV exposure. A later analysis associated about 16,000 TCR beta sequences with specific HLA alleles at a false discovery rate of 0.05. Sequencing depth was assumed to be roughly uniform across donors in the presence/absence analyses, though that assumption may not hold. A further reported finding was that TCR beta sequences accurately predicted the HLA-A and HLA-B alleles for most subjects in the first cohort.

This sequence uses TRBV28 and TRBJ2-3; 8 middle bases align to TRBD1. The clonotype originates from a middle-aged man in good health and CMV-seronegative. What was sequenced was PBMCs. The CDR3 amino acid sequence is: CASSLTGDDTQYF. The sequenced DNA: TGTGCCAGCAGTTTGACAGGGGACGATACGCAGTATTTT.